This TCR beta chain appears in the sequencing data of a study of T cell responses to AZD1222 COVID-19 vaccine. Libraries were prepared by immunoSEQ multiplex PCR; TCRdb keeps only in-frame clonotypes and omits some of them. Among 180,000 or so clones listed, more than 80% were seen once. Looked up from germline, CDR1 is SEHNR and CDR2 is FQNEAQ (reference sequence). This CDR3 has 14 amino acids. The germline V and J ends were trimmed by 4 bases and 6 bases, with 13 bases remaining between them. This chain connects TRBV7-9 to TRBJ2-1; D not resolved. The sequence came from an adult in good health. Sequencing used peripheral blood, obtained on day 0 of AZD1222 vaccination. CDR3 protein: CASSSVGAFNEQFF. For the CDR3, the DNA is TGTGCCAGCAGCTCAGTAGGAGCATTCAATGAGCAGTTCTTC.